This T cell receptor (beta chain) was obtained from a study of monozygotic twins with inflammatory bowel disease. Germline V gene lookup returns CDR1 SGHRS and CDR2 YFSETQ. The CDR3 runs to 15 residues. The study, taken as a whole, reports: Compared with healthy co-twins, IBD patients showed reduced TCRbeta repertoire diversity by inverse Simpson.

A word on this clonotype: Its matching antigen is unknown.

It was about 4,000 ng of total RNA that each TCR library used. TCRdb reanalyzed the 5' RACE reads and collapses them to one entry per CDR3 protein, without DNA. This table lists over 200,000 distinct CDR3 sequences. Specimen: blood. This receptor was obtained from a human donor with ulcerative colitis or Crohn's disease, or a healthy co-twin of an affected twin (not recorded which). The V call is TRBV5-1, the J call TRBJ2-2; TCRdb calls TRBD1, which cannot be checked without DNA. The CDR3 loop reads CASSFIQGNTGELFF.